This T cell receptor (beta chain) is drawn from a study of shared clonotypes between healthy human individuals. CDR1 and CDR2 from the germline V gene are MDHEN and SYDVKM. CDR3 length: 16 amino acids. V lost 1 base and J lost 8; bases outside the gene matches: 11. Terminally differentiated effector memory CD45RA+ cells were left out of the naive CD8 fraction, which was CD45RO-negative and positively selected for CCR7. The table came from immunoSEQ multiplex PCR; TCRdb's copy has only in-frame clones and leaves some out. The repertoire includes 1.5 million to 2.5 million clones, around 96% of them detected once, and approximately 1.2% sits in the top ten.

The sample comprised naive CD8+ T cells sorted from blood. The chain combines TRBV28 with TRBJ2-1; 7 bases are a match to TRBD2. The receptor was derived from a man aged 18 to 30 in good health. The CDR3 DNA reads as TGTGCCAGCAGTTTATTTGGGAGGACTAGTTGGGATGAGCAGTTCTTC. This encodes CASSLFGRTSWDEQFF.